This TCR beta chain was captured by sequencing in a study of blood T cell repertoires in COVID-19. Study-level background: T cells, B-cell-depleted T cells, or PBMCs supplied cDNA or gDNA.

Many counts were recorded for this clone. The length of the CDR3 is 17 residues. Trimming at V came to 5 bases and at J to 3 bases, leaving 13 bases not matched to a gene. Germline V lookup: CDR1 MNHNY, CDR2 SVGAGI (reference sequence). Original handling: Scientists estimated how many nucleated cells there were by amplifying reference gene primers. Libraries were prepared by immunoSEQ multiplex PCR; TCRdb keeps only in-frame clonotypes and omits some of them. The V and J calls and clone size were taken over from that table, and D and trimming were inferred from the DNA. The repertoire holds 64,000 or so clones, with 82% as singletons.

This clonotype originated in a human donor in a cohort sampled during active COVID-19. V gene TRBV6-6 combines with J gene TRBJ2-1, with 7 positions matching TRBD2. Material: peripheral blood. As DNA, the CDR3 is TGTGCCAGCAGTCTTCTCGGGGCGGGGGTCGTCTACAATGAGCAGTTCTTC. This encodes CASSLLGAGVVYNEQFF.